This T cell receptor (beta chain) was sequenced in a study of T cell responses to AZD1222 COVID-19 vaccine. V lost 4 bases and J lost 6; bases outside the gene matches: 9. This CDR3 comprises 14 residues. Looked up from germline, CDR1 is SGHTA and CDR2 is FQGTGA. As regards this clone: Antigen specificity is unknown.

Study-level points and caveats: Only a handful of AZD1222 recipients, roughly 6 in all, had baseline seropositivity.

Clones were sequenced by immunoSEQ multiplex PCR, and TCRdb holds only the in-frame ones, with some missing. The data show around 170,000 clones, with 80% to 95% seen just once and around 2% held by the top ten. This chain joins TRBV7-3 and TRBJ2-7; 7 bases fit TRBD2. The source was peripheral blood, collected 28 days after the second AZD1222 dose. This sequence originates from an adult who received the AZD1222 COVID-19 vaccine. CDR3 residues: CASSSGEGPGEQYF. CDR3 DNA: TGTGCCAGCAGCTCCGGGGAGGGCCCAGGCGAGCAGTACTTC.